This T cell receptor (beta chain) originates from a study of beta chain features in type 1 diabetes. On the study more broadly: Taken together, all samples contributed roughly 100 million examined sorted cells.

Investigators reverse transcribed all isolated RNA, so they sequenced expressed TCRB transcripts. Clones were sequenced by immunoSEQ multiplex PCR, and TCRdb holds only the in-frame ones, with some missing. The sample contains 12,000 to 15,000 clones, about 66% of which appear only once. Per the germline V gene, CDR1 is SGHVS and CDR2 is FQNEAQ. The CDR3 totals 15 residues. Between the trimmed V and J ends, which lost 1 base and 6 bases, there was a span of 13 bases. Details on this clone: Its specificity is not known.

General study points: Patients with Type 1 diabetes showed moderately but significantly shorter TCRB CDR3s in all four CD4+ subsets.

The receptor comes from a woman in her late teens or twenties with type 1 diabetes. The J gene is TRBJ2-1, the V gene TRBV7-8, with a tentative D call TRBD2 (5 bases). Sequenced: stem cell memory CD4+ T cells from blood. CDR3 bases: TGTGCCAGCAGCTTAGTCCTAGCAATCGGCAATGAGCAGTTCTTC. It codes for CASSLVLAIGNEQFF.